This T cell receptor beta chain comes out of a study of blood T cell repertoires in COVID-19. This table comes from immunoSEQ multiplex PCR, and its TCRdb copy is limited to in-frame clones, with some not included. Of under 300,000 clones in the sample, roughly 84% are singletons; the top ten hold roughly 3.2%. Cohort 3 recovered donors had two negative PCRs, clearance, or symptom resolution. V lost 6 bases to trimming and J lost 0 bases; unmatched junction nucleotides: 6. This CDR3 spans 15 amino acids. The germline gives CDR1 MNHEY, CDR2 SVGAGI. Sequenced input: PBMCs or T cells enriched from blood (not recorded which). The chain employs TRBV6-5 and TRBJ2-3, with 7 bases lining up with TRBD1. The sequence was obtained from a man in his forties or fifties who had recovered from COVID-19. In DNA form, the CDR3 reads TGTGCCAGCAGCAACAGGGGCGGAAGCACAGATACGCAGTATTTT. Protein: CASSNRGGSTDTQYF.